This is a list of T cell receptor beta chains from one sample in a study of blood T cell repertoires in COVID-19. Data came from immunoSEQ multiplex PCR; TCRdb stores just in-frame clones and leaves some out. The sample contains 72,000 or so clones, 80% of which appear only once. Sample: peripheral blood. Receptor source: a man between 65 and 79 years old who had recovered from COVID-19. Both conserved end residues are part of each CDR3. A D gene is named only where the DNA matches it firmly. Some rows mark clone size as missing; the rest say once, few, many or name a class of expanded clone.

CDR3: CASKVDRRNEKLFF
DNA: TGTGCCAGCAAGGTGGACAGGAGAAATGAAAAACTGTTTTTT
D: TRBD1
J: TRBJ1-4
size: .
V: TRBV2

CDR3: CASLLLVTGELFF
DNA: TGTGCCAGCCTCCTTTTAGTCACCGGGGAGCTGTTTTTT
D: .
J: TRBJ2-2
size: .
V: TRBV28

CDR3: CASSRTGGTGELFF
DNA: TGTGCCAGCAGCCGGACAGGGGGCACCGGGGAGCTGTTTTTT
D: TRBD1
J: TRBJ2-2
size: .
V: TRBV7-9

CDR3: CASSWFGTENTGELFF
DNA: TGTGCCAGCAGCTGGTTCGGGACAGAAAACACCGGGGAGCTGTTTTTT
D: TRBD1
J: TRBJ2-2
size: .
V: TRBV7-3

CDR3: CANRQGGTGELFF
DNA: TGTGCCAATCGACAGGGGGGCACCGGGGAGCTGTTTTTT
D: TRBD1
J: TRBJ2-2
size: few
V: TRBV2

CDR3: CASSLGEGDTEAFF
DNA: TGTGCCAGCAGCTTGGGGGAGGGAGACACTGAAGCTTTCTTT
D: .
J: TRBJ1-1
size: .
V: TRBV7-2

CDR3: CASSYSSGKGGYTF
DNA: TGTGCCAGCAGTTACTCGAGCGGGAAAGGTGGCTACACCTTC
D: .
J: TRBJ1-2
size: few
V: TRBV6-5

CDR3: CASSQLGSGQNYGYTF
DNA: TGCGCCAGCAGCCAATTAGGTAGCGGTCAGAACTATGGCTACACCTTC
D: .
J: TRBJ1-2
size: .
V: TRBV4-3

CDR3: CASSVAPTGNYGYTF
DNA: TGTGCCAGCAGCGTAGCTCCGACAGGGAACTATGGCTACACCTTC
D: TRBD1
J: TRBJ1-2
size: .
V: TRBV9

CDR3: CASSPPDTGDGYTF
DNA: TGTGCCAGCAGTCCACCCGACACAGGGGATGGCTACACCTTC
D: TRBD1
J: TRBJ1-2
size: .
V: TRBV27

CDR3: CASSKGGQGNTGELFF
DNA: TGTGCCAGCAGCAAGGGGGGACAGGGGAACACCGGGGAGCTGTTTTTT
D: TRBD1
J: TRBJ2-2
size: few
V: TRBV7-2